What follows describes a single TCR beta chain. This sample was taken from a study of blood T cell repertoires in COVID-19. Study-level information: The samples span acute and convalescent COVID-19 from the United States, Italy and Spain. T cells, B-cell-depleted T cells, or PBMCs provided the cDNA or gDNA that served as material.

Methods used by the authors: From reference gene primer amplification, estimates of nucleated cell counts were derived. Assay used: immunoSEQ multiplex PCR; TCRdb lists only in-frame clones, some missing. V, J and clone size were drawn from that table, and D and trimming were deduced from the DNA. This repertoire shows nearly 100,000 clones, 86% found once; its top ten account for under 2%. Germline loops: CDR1 MNHEY, CDR2 SMNVEV (reference sequence). The CDR3 covers 13 residues. Trimming took 2 bases from V and 9 from J; bases not matched to a gene: 4. Sequences were obtained from peripheral blood. The chain couples TRBV27 to TRBJ1-1; 9 bases fit TRBD1. The clonotype was recovered from a man older than 75 with acute or convalescent COVID-19. The CDR3 protein is CASSLAGQGQAFF. CDR3 nucleotide sequence: TGTGCCAGCAGTTTAGCAGGACAGGGGCAAGCTTTCTTT.